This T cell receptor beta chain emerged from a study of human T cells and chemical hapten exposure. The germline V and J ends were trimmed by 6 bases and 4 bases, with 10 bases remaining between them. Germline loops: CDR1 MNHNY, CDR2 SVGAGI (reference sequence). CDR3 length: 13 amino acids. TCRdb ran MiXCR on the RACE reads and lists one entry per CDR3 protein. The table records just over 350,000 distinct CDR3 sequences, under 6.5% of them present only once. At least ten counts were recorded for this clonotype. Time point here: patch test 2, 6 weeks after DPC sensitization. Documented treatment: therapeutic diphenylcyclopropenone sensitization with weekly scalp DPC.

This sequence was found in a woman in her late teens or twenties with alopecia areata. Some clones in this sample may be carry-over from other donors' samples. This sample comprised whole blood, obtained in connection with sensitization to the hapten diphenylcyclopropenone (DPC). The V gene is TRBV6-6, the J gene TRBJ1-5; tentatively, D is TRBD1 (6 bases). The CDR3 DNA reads TGTGCCAGCAGCTACAGGGCGAATCAGCCCCAGCATTTT. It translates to CASSYRANQPQHF.